These 28 T cell receptor beta chains came from one sample sequenced in a study of cytomegalovirus exposure and HLA in healthy donors. Amplification used 60 Vbeta primers and 13 Jbeta primers. Libraries were prepared by immunoSEQ multiplex PCR; TCRdb keeps only in-frame clonotypes and omits some of them. Of 150,000 to 200,000 clones in the sample, over 75% were seen once. The material sequenced was PBMCs. All receptors derive from a man between 18 and 35 years old in good health and CMV-seropositive.

This clone was observed a single time. The V call is TRBV4-1, the J call TRBJ2-5; TRBD1 aligns across 8 bases. The DNA end lines up better with TRBJ2-7; the J call may be wrong. The CDR3 spans 16 residues. Germline loops: CDR1 MGHRA, CDR2 YSYEKL. CDR3 in DNA: TGCGCCAGCAGCCAAGCAGGACAGGGCCTCGGGGACGAGCAGTACTTC. Translating gives CASSQAGQGLGDEQYF.

Only one count was recorded for this clone. The chain links TRBV6-5 to TRBJ2-5; 10 nucleotides agree with TRBD2. The DNA end is more similar to TRBJ2-7, so the J call may be wrong. Per germline, CDR1 MNHEY and CDR2 SVGAGI. CDR3 length: 15 amino acids. The CDR3, as DNA: TGTGCCAGCAGTTACTTGTCTAGCGGGGGATACGAGCAGTACTTC. It codes for CASSYLSSGGYEQYF.

This clone has only one observation. The CDR3 loop is CASSLGLNWGSGMNTEAFF. The CDR3 DNA reads TGTGCCAGCAGCTTAGGCCTTAATTGGGGCTCTGGGATGAACACTGAAGCTTTCTTT. This chain joins TRBV13 and TRBJ1-1, with D perhaps matching TRBD1 (5 bases). From germline, CDR1 is PRHDT and CDR2 FYEKMQ (reference sequence). CDR3 length: 19 amino acids. With 0 bases removed from V and 0 bases from J, the gap between germline ends came to 20 bases.

The V call is TRBV2, the J call TRBJ2-3; 8 bases align to TRBD1. Germline trimming cut 5 bases from V and 0 bases from J; bases unmatched to any gene: 4. The CDR3 runs to 15 residues. Germline assignment: CDR1 SNHLY and CDR2 FYNNEI. CDR3 DNA sequence: TGTGCCAGCAGTCCTCGGGACAGGAGCACAGATACGCAGTATTTT. The encoded protein is CASSPRDRSTDTQYF.

With regard to this clone: The conserved phenylalanine or tryptophan normally closing the CDR3 is absent here, so this likely arose from a read error. The chain is built from TRBV20-1 and TRBJ1-1; D not resolved. This CDR3 contains 11 residues. With 6 bases removed from V and 3 bases from J, the gap between germline ends came to 8 bases. CDR1 is DFQATT, CDR2 SNEGSKA, per germline (reference sequence). CDR3 bases: TGCAGTGCCAAGACCGACACTGAAGCTTTCCTT. It yields the protein CSAKTDTEAFL.

The chain combines TRBV6-1 with TRBJ1-2; D call uncertain. Trimming stripped 4 bases from V and 7 bases from J, with 13 bases between. This CDR3 is 13 amino acids long. Germline V lookup: CDR1 MNHNS, CDR2 SASEGT. CDR3 in amino acids: CASSGLLLSGYTF. As DNA, the CDR3 is TGTGCCAGCAGTGGACTCCTGCTGAGTGGCTACACCTTC.

The table lists this clone with a few counts. The J gene is TRBJ2-5, the V gene TRBV7-9; 7 bases map to TRBD1. This CDR3 contains 14 residues. The ends lost 5 bases at V and 4 bases at J; junction bases unmatched: 7. Germline CDR1 SEHNR, CDR2 FQNEAQ (reference sequence). CDR3 nucleotides: TGTGCCAGCAGCAAGACAGGGAGTGGAGAGACCCAGTACTTC. This translates into CASSKTGSGETQYF.

The V gene is TRBV9, the J gene TRBJ2-5, with TRBD2 matching 7 bases. Trimming cost V 2 bases and J 2 bases; bases outside gene matches: 3. From germline, CDR1 is SGDLS and CDR2 YYNGEE. The CDR3 runs 14 residues. In DNA, the CDR3 is TGTGCCAGCAGCGTTGGGACTACTCAAGAGACCCAGTACTTC. Protein: CASSVGTTQETQYF. Using reference TRBV9 and TRBJ2-5 for the parts outside the CDR3, the full variable domain is DSGVTQTPKHLITATGQRVTLRCSPRSGDLSVYWYQQSLDQGLQFLIQYYNGEERAKGNILERFSAQQFPDLHSELNLSSLELGDSALYFCASSVGTTQETQYFGPGTRLLVL.

The chain combines TRBV18 with TRBJ1-1; the D gene is possibly TRBD1 (6 bases). CDR1 is KGHSH, CDR2 LQKENI, per germline. V shed 2 bases and J shed 4 bases, with 14 bases lying between them. The CDR3 consists of 15 residues. In DNA form, the CDR3 reads TGTGCCAGCTCACCAATAGTAACAGGGTTCACTGAAGCTTTCTTT. Translated: CASSPIVTGFTEAFF.

Note on this clone: Germline and junction disagree at one end, which may indicate a read error. This chain uses TRBV7-7 with TRBJ2-1; 7 bases are a match to TRBD1. Germline V lookup: CDR1 SSHAT, CDR2 FNYEAQ (reference sequence). The CDR3 spans 13 residues. CDR3: CASSLGQYNEQFF. In nucleotides, the CDR3 is TGTGCTAGCAGCTTGGGACAGTACAATGAGCAGTTCTTC. The full variable domain, rest sourced from reference TRBV7-7 and TRBJ2-1, is GAGVSQSPRYKVTKRGQDVTLRCDPISSHATLYWYQQALGQGPEFLTYFNYEAQPDKSGLPSDRFSAERPEGSISTLTIQRTEQRDSAMYRCASSLGQYNEQFFGPGTRLTVL.

This chain links TRBV9 with TRBJ2-3, with 14 bases aligning to TRBD2. From germline, CDR1 is SGDLS and CDR2 YYNGEE. CDR3 length: 17 residues. V was pared by 4 bases and J by 1 base, with 5 bases of the junction left unmatched. The CDR3 region has the DNA TGTGCCAGCAGCCCCCCGGGACTAGCGGGGGGCACAGATACGCAGTATTTT. The encoded protein is CASSPPGLAGGTDTQYF.

The rearrangement links TRBV7-9 to TRBJ1-3; 7 nucleotides match TRBD1. CDR1 is SEHNR and CDR2 is FQNEAQ in the germline V gene (reference sequence). J gave up 2 bases and V 5 bases, and 9 bases lay outside the gene matches. The CDR3 extends over 16 amino acids. The CDR3 DNA is TGTGCCAGCAGCCGGACCGGAGGGGGCCCTGGAAACACCATATATTTT. It encodes CASSRTGGGPGNTIYF.

The rearrangement joins TRBV19 to TRBJ2-1; possible D gene TRBD2, 6 bases. This CDR3 has 15 residues. Trimming pared 3 bases from V and 0 bases from J, leaving 9 bases between. Germline-derived CDR1 and CDR2 are LNHDA and SQIVND (reference sequence). In DNA, the CDR3 is TGTGCCAGTAGTATTCCCGGGAGCTCCTACAATGAGCAGTTCTTC. This sequence encodes CASSIPGSSYNEQFF.

This clone was found once. The gene calls are TRBV9 and TRBJ2-7; the match to TRBD1 covers 7 bases. The ends lost 3 bases at V and 4 bases at J; junction bases unmatched: 7. The CDR3 loop spans 14 amino acids. Germline CDR1 is SGDLS and CDR2 is YYNGEE. CDR3 amino acids: CASSAGRDSYEQYF. For the CDR3, the DNA is TGTGCCAGCAGCGCGGGCAGGGACAGTTACGAGCAGTACTTC.

Of note for this clone: One end of the junction is discordant with germline, which a read error may explain. The chain links TRBV27 to TRBJ1-1, with TRBD1 as a possible D gene (5 bases). The length of the CDR3 is 14 residues. Per the germline V gene, CDR1 is MNHEY and CDR2 is SMNVEV (reference sequence). The CDR3 is CPRQLGGISFEAFF. CDR3 nucleotide sequence: TGTCCCAGACAGCTTGGAGGGATTTCTTTTGAAGCTTTCTTT.

The J gene is TRBJ1-2, the V gene TRBV5-1; 8 nucleotides align to TRBD1. V trimming: 2 bases; J trimming: 4 bases; junction bases outside the gene matches: 7. Looked up from germline, CDR1 is SGHRS and CDR2 is YFSETQ. This CDR3 spans 15 amino acids. The CDR3 DNA reads as TGCGCCAGCAGCTTACGGACAGGGATGGCCTATGGCTACACCTTC. Residues: CASSLRTGMAYGYTF.

V and J are TRBV2 and TRBJ2-7; D is ambiguous. CDR3 length: 13 residues. Between the trimmed V and J ends, which lost 6 bases and 4 bases, there was a span of 13 bases. The germline V gene encodes CDR1 SNHLY and CDR2 FYNNEI. This CDR3 reads CASRPQTPYEQYF. The DNA of the CDR3 is TGTGCCAGCAGGCCCCAGACACCGTACGAGCAGTACTTC.

The chain has TRBV5-1 and TRBJ2-1; 9 bases map to TRBD1. The CDR3 loop spans 15 amino acids. V dropped 5 bases and J dropped 6; count of bases not matched to a gene: 9. Germline CDR1 SGHRS, CDR2 YFSETQ. CDR3 nucleotide sequence: TGCGCCAGCAGGGGGACAGGGATTGAGGGCAATGAGCAGTTCTTC. Translating it yields CASRGTGIEGNEQFF.

This clone has only one observation. The chain uses TRBV6-5 and TRBJ2-5, with D possibly being TRBD1 (6 bases). The J call is uncertain, as TRBJ2-7 better fits the DNA end. The CDR3 runs to 15 residues. Germline V gene sequence: CDR1 MNHEY, CDR2 SVGAGI. DNA for the CDR3: TGTGCCAGCAGGGGGGCGGCCGACCGGCCCTACGAGCAGTACTTC. It is translated as CASRGAADRPYEQYF.

In its sample, this clone was seen once. The chain is built from TRBV4-2 and TRBJ1-3, with a weak D call TRBD1 (5 bases). This CDR3 region has 19 residues. V lost 2 bases and J 1 base, leaving 21 bases between the germline ends. Germline CDR1 reads LGHNA; CDR2 reads YNFKEQ. The CDR3 DNA reads TGTGCCAGCAGCCAAAGAAACTTCGGGGGATCGGGTTCTGGAAACACCATATATTTT. It is translated as CASSQRNFGGSGSGNTIYF.

The table lists this clone with a few counts. This sequence joins TRBV5-8 and TRBJ1-5; D remains ambiguous. V was shortened by 0 bases and J by 5 bases, with 6 bases between the two germline ends. This CDR3 is 13 amino acids long. The germline CDR1 and CDR2 sequences are SGHTS and YDEGEE. In DNA form, the CDR3 reads TGTGCCAGCAGCTTGGATCCGTATCAGCCCCAGCATTTT. Amino acid sequence: CASSLDPYQPQHF. Filled out from reference TRBV5-8 and TRBJ1-5, the complete variable domain reads EAGVTQSPTHLIKTRGQQATLRCSPISGHTSVYWYQQALGLGLQFLLWYDEGEERNRGNFPPRFSGRQFPNYSSELNVNALELEDSALYLCASSLDPYQPQHFGDGTRLSIL.

The rearrangement uses TRBV5-5 and TRBJ1-2; perhaps TRBD1 as D (6 bases). The CDR3 loop spans 16 amino acids. Trimming cost V 0 bases and J 4 bases, with 16 bases left between them. Looked up from germline, CDR1 is SGHKS and CDR2 is YYEKEE (reference sequence). The chain's CDR3 is CASSLAPRGRGYGYTF. In nucleotides, the CDR3 is TGTGCCAGCAGCTTGGCCCCGCGGGGGCGCGGCTATGGCTACACCTTC. The variable domain in full, with the rest retrieved from reference TRBV5-5 and TRBJ1-2, is DAGVTQSPTHLIKTRGQQVTLRCSPISGHKSVSWYQQVLGQGPQFIFQYYEKEERGRGNFPDRFSARQFPNYSSELNVNALLLGDSALYLCASSLAPRGRGYGYTFGSGTRLTVV.

This sequence joins TRBV6-1 and TRBJ2-7; the match to TRBD1 covers 9 bases. Trimming at V came to 8 bases and at J to 4 bases, leaving 9 bases not matched to a gene. This CDR3 comprises 14 residues. Germline values: CDR1 MNHNS, CDR2 SASEGT. CDR3 region: CASGLTGGPYEQYF. In DNA form, the CDR3 reads TGTGCCAGCGGTTTGACAGGGGGACCGTACGAGCAGTACTTC.

The chain carries TRBV6-5 and TRBJ2-1, with unresolved D. The germline CDR1 and CDR2 sequences are MNHEY and SVGAGI. V was shortened by 3 bases and J by 3 bases, with 12 bases between the two germline ends. The CDR3 contains 15 residues. CDR3: CASSYTAGYYNEQFF. Here the CDR3 DNA reads TGTGCCAGCAGTTATACGGCAGGATACTACAATGAGCAGTTCTTC.

In this sample, this clone turned up once. At one end the junction does not follow the germline gene, possibly because of a read error. The J gene is TRBJ1-1, the V gene TRBV2; D possibly corresponds to TRBD1 (6 bases). Germline assignment: CDR1 SNHLY and CDR2 FYNNEI. This CDR3 comprises 13 residues. This CDR3 reads CASTISPGGRFGF. The CDR3, as DNA: TGTGCCAGCACTATAAGTCCGGGGGGGCGTTTTGGATTT.

This clone has a handful of counts. V is TRBV5-6 and J is TRBJ1-1, with 9 bases lining up with TRBD1. CDR3 length: 13 residues. With 0 bases clipped from V and 11 bases from J, the junction kept 5 bases outside the gene matches. Per germline, CDR1 SGHDT and CDR2 YYEEEE. The CDR3: CASSLGTGVGAFF. In nucleotides, the CDR3 is TGTGCCAGCAGCTTGGGGACAGGGGTCGGGGCTTTCTTT.

This chain joins TRBV13 and TRBJ2-1; 10 bases are shared with TRBD2. The CDR3 totals 16 residues. Germline values: CDR1 PRHDT, CDR2 FYEKMQ (reference sequence). V trimming: 1 base; J trimming: 6 bases; junction bases outside the gene matches: 6. The CDR3 region is CASSLVVAGGRNEQFF. As DNA, the CDR3 is TGTGCCAGCAGCTTAGTAGTAGCGGGGGGTCGCAATGAGCAGTTCTTC.

The chain carries TRBV5-4 and TRBJ1-2; 9 bases are shared with TRBD1. After removal of 4 bases from V and 7 bases from J, the junction contained 8 bases not matched to a gene. The CDR3 extends over 14 amino acids. CDR1 and CDR2 (germline): SGHNT, YYREEE (reference sequence). In DNA form, the CDR3 reads TGTGCCAGCAGCCCCAGACAGGGGGGTATTGGCTACACCTTC. Amino acid sequence: CASSPRQGGIGYTF.